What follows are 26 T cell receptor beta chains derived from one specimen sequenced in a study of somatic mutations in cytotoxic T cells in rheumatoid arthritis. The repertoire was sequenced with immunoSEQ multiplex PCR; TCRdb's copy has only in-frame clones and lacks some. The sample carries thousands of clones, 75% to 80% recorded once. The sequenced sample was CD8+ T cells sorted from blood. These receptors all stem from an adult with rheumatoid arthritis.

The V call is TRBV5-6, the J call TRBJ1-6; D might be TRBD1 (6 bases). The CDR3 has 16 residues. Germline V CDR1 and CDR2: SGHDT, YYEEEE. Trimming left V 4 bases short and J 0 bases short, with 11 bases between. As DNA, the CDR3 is TGTGCCAGCAGCACCTGGACAGCCTCCTATAATTCACCCCTCCACTTT. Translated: CASSTWTASYNSPLHF.

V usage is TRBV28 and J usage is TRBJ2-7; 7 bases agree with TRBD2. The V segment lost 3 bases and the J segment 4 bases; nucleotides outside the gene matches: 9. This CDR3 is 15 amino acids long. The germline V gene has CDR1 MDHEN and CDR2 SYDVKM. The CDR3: CASSLGGSGFYEQYF. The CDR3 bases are TGTGCCAGCAGTTTGGGCGGGAGTGGGTTTTACGAGCAGTACTTC.

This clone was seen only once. The CDR3 sequence is CAWSPLAGADTQYF. In DNA form, the CDR3 reads TGTGCCTGGAGTCCTCTAGCGGGAGCAGATACGCAGTATTTT. The rearrangement joins TRBV30 to TRBJ2-3; 10 bases line up with TRBD2. V trimming: 2 bases; J trimming: 4 bases; junction bases outside the gene matches: 3. CDR1 is GTSNPN, CDR2 SVGIG, per germline (reference sequence). This CDR3 comprises 14 residues.

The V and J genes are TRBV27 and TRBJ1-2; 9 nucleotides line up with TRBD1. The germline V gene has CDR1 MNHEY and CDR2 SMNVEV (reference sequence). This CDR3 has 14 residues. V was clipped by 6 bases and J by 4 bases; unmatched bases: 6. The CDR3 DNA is TGTGCCAGCAGACCGGGACAGGGAATCTATGGCTACACCTTC. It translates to CASRPGQGIYGYTF.

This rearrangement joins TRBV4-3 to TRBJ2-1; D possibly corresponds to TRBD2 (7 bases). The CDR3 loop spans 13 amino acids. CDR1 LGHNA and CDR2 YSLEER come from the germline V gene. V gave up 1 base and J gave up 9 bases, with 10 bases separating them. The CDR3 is CASSQAGGVEQFF. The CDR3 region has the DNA TGCGCCAGCAGCCAAGCGGGGGGCGTTGAGCAGTTCTTC.

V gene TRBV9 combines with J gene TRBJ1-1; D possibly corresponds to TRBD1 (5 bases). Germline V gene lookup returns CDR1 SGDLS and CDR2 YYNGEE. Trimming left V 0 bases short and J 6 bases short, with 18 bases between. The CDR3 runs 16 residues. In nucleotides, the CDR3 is TGTGCCAGCAGCGTAGGAGTCGCAGCCTGGGGCGCTGAAGCTTTCTTT. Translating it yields CASSVGVAAWGAEAFF.

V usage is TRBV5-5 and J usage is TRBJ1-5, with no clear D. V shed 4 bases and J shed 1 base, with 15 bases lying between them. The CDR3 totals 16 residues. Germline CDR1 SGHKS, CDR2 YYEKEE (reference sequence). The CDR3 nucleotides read TGTGCCAGCAGCCCCCAGGTCCCGGGGAGCAATCAGCCCCAGCATTTT. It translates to CASSPQVPGSNQPQHF.

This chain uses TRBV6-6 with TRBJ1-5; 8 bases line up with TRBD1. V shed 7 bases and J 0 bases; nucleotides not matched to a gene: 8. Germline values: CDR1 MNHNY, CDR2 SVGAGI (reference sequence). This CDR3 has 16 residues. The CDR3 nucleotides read TGTGCCAGCAAACCGGACAGGGCAAATAGCAATCAGCCCCAGCATTTT. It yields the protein CASKPDRANSNQPQHF.

CDR3 sequence: CASSSRYRGGTEAFF. CDR3 in DNA: TGTGCCAGCAGTTCCCGTTACAGGGGGGGGACTGAAGCTTTCTTT. The V gene is TRBV27, the J gene TRBJ1-1; 8 bases align to TRBD1. V lost 4 bases and J lost 5; bases outside the gene matches: 9. Germline CDR1 and CDR2: MNHEY and SMNVEV (reference sequence). The CDR3 consists of 15 residues.

CDR3 sequence: CASSLHWTDSSYEQYF. CDR3 sequence (DNA): TGCGCCAGCAGCTTGCACTGGACAGATAGCTCCTACGAGCAGTACTTC. This chain connects TRBV5-1 to TRBJ2-7, with TRBD1 as a possible D gene (6 bases). Deletions cut 1 base from V and 0 bases from J, with 14 bases between. Germline CDR1 reads SGHRS; CDR2 reads YFSETQ. The CDR3 is made up of 16 amino acids.

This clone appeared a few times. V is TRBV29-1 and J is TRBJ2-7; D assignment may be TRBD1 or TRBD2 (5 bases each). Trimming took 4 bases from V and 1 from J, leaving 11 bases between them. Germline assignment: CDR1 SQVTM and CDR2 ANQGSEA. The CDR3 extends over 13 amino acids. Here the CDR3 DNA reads TGCAGCGTTGCGGAAGGGGAGTCCTACGAGCAGTACTTC. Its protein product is CSVAEGESYEQYF.

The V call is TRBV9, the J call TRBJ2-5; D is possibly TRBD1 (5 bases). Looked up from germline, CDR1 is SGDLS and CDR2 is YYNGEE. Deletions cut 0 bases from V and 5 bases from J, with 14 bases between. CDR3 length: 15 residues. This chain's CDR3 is CASSVDGAPSETQYF. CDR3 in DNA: TGTGCCAGCAGCGTAGATGGGGCTCCGTCGGAGACCCAGTACTTC.

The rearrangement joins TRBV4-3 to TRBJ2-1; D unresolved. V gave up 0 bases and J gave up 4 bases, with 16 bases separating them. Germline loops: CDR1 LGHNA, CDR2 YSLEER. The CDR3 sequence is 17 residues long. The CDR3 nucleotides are TGCGCCAGCAGCCAAGATGATGGACCAAGACTTTACAATGAGCAGTTCTTC. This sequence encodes CASSQDDGPRLYNEQFF.

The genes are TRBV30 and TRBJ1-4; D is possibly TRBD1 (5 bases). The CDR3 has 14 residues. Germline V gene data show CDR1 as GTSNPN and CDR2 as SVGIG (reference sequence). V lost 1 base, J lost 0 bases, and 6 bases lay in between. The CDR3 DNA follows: TGTGCCTGGAGTGAGGGGTCAACTAATGAAAAACTGTTTTTT. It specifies CAWSEGSTNEKLFF.

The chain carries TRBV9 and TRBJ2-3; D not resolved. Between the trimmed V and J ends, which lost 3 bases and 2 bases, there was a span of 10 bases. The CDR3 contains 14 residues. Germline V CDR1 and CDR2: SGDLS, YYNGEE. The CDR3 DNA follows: TGTGCCAGCAGCGCTTCTGGGGTCACAGATACGCAGTATTTT. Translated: CASSASGVTDTQYF.

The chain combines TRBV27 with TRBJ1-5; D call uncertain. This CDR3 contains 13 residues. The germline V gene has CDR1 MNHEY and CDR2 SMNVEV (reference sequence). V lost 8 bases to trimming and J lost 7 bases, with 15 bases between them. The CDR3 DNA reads TGTGCCAGCGGCCCTTCACATCAACAGCCCCAGCATTTT. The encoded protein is CASGPSHQQPQHF.

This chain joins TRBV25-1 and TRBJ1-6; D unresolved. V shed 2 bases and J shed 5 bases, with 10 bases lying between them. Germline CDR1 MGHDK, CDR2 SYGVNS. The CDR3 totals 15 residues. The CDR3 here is CASSERAENNSPLHF. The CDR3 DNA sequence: TGTGCCAGCAGTGAACGGGCAGAGAATAATTCACCCCTCCACTTT. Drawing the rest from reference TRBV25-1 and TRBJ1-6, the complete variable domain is EADIYQTPRYLVIGTGKKITLECSQTMGHDKMYWYQQDPGMELHLIHYSYGVNSTEKGDLSSESTVSRIRTEHFPLTLESARPSHTSQYLCASSERAENNSPLHFGNGTRLTVT.

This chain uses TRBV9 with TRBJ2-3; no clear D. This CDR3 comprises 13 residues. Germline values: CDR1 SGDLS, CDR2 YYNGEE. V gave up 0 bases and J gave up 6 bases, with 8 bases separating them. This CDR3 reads CASSVDVGDTQYF. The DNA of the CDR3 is TGTGCCAGCAGCGTAGATGTGGGGGATACGCAGTATTTT.

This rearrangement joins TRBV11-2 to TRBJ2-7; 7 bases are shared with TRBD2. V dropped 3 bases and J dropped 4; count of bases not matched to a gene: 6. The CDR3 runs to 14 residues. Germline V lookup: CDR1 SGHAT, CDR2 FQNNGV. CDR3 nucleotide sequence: TGTGCCAGCAGCTTTTCTAGCGGATCATACGAGCAGTACGTC. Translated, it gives CASSFSSGSYEQYV.

The CDR3 DNA is TGTGCCAGCAGGAGGAAGACCCTAAGCTCCTACGAGCAGTACGTC. Protein sequence: CASRRKTLSSYEQYV. The genes are TRBV6-5 and TRBJ2-7; D ambiguous. Trimming left V 6 bases short and J 0 bases short, with 15 bases between. Per the germline V gene, CDR1 is MNHEY and CDR2 is SVGAGI. The CDR3 extends over 15 amino acids.

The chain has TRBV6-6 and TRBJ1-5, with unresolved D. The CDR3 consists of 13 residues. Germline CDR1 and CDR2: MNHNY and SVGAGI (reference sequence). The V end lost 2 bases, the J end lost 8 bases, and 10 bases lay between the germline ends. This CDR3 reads CASSYEAPKPQHF. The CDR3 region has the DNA TGTGCCAGCAGTTACGAGGCCCCGAAGCCCCAGCATTTT.

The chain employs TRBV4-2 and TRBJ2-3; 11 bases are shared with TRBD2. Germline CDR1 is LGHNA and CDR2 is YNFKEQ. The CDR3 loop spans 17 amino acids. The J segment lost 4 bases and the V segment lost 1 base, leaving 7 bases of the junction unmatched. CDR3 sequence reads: CASSQVGLAGGADTQYF. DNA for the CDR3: TGTGCCAGCAGCCAAGTAGGGCTAGCGGGAGGTGCAGATACGCAGTATTTT.

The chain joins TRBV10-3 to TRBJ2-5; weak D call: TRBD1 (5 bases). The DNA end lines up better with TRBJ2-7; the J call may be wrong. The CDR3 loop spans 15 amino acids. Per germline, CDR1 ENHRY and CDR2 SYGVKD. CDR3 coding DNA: TGTGCCATCAGTGAGTCGGAGAAGGGGCACTACGAGCAGTACTTC. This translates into CAISESEKGHYEQYF.

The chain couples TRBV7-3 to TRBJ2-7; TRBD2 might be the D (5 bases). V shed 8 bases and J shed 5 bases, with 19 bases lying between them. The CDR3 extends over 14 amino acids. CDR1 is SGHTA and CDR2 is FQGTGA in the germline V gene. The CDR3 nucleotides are TGTGCCAGCGGCCCCCGTTCGGGGTCCAACGAGCAGTACTTC. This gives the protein CASGPRSGSNEQYF.

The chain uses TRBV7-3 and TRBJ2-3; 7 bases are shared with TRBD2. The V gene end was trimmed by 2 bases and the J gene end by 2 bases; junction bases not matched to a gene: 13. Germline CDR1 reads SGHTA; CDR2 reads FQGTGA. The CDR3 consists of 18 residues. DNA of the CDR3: TGTGCCAGCAGCTTACGAGGGTCTCGAGCGGGGTTCACAGATACGCAGTATTTT. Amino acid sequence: CASSLRGSRAGFTDTQYF.

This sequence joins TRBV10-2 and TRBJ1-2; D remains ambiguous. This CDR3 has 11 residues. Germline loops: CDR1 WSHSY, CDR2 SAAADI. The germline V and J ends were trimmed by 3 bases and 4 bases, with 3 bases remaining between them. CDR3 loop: CASSDSYGYTF. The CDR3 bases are TGCGCCAGCAGTGACTCCTATGGCTACACCTTC.